The clone carrying this T cell receptor (beta chain) is large in the sample. The antigen remains unidentified. The data belong to a study of spatial heterogeneity in lung cancer. The study, taken as a whole, reports: Tumor mutation counts were tracked by expanded intratumoral alpha and beta TCR counts.

As for time point: sample taken at primary tumor resection. Whole RNA, which was extracted from tumor, nontumor lung tissue or frozen PBMC, was sequenced without any cell sorting. This CDR3 contains 12 residues. The V gene's germline CDR1 is MDHEN and CDR2 SYDVKM. V shed 6 bases and J shed 4 bases, with 10 bases lying between them. TCRdb used MiXCR to reprocess the 5' RACE reads, holding one entry per CDR3 protein. Found here are approximately 780 distinct CDR3 sequences, 11% to 15% of them singletons; the top ten hold around 25%. The chain combines TRBV28 with TRBJ2-7; D is perhaps TRBD1 (6 bases). The material was lung tumor tissue, obtained at surgery. The sequence derives from a male donor with early-stage non-small cell lung cancer. The CDR3 nucleotides are TGTGCCAGCAGCCCGGACAGATACGAGCAGTACTTC. Its translation is CASSPDRYEQYF. The whole variable domain, remainder taken from reference TRBV28 and TRBJ2-7, is DVKVTQSSRYLVKRTGEKVFLECVQDMDHENMFWYRQDPGLGLRLIYFSYDVKMKEKGDIPEGYSVSREKKERFSLILESASTNQTSMYLCASSPDRYEQYFGPGTRLTVT.